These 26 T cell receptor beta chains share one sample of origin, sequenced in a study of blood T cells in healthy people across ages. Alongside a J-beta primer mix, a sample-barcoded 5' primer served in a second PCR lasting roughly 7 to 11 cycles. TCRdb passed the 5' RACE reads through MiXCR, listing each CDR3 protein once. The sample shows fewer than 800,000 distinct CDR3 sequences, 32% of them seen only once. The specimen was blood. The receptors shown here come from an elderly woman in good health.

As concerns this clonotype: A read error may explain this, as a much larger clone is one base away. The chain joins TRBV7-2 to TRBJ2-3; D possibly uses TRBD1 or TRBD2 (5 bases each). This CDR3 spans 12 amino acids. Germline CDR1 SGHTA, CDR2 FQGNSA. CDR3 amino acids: CAGRGDTDTQYF. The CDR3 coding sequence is TGTGCCGGCAGAGGGGACACAGATACGCAGTATTTT.

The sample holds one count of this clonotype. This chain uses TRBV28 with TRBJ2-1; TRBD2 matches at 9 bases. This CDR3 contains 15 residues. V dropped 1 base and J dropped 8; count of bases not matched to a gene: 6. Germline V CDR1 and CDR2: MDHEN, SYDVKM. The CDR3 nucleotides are TGTGCCAGCAGTTTATCGGCTAGCGGGAACGATGAGCAGTTCTTC. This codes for CASSLSASGNDEQFF.

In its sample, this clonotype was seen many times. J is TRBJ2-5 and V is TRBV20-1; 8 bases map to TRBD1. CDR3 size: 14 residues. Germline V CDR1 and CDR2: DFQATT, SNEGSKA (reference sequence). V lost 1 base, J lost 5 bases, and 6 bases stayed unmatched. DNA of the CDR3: TGCAGTGCTAGAGCAACAGGGGGTGGGGAGACCCAGTACTTC. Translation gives CSARATGGGETQYF.

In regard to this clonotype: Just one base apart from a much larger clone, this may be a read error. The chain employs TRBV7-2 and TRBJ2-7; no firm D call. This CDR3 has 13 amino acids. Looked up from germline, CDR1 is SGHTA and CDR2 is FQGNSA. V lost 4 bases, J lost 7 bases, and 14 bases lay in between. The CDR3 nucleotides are TGTGCCAGCAGCTCACAGTTCGGTAATGAGCAGTACTTC. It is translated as CASSSQFGNEQYF.

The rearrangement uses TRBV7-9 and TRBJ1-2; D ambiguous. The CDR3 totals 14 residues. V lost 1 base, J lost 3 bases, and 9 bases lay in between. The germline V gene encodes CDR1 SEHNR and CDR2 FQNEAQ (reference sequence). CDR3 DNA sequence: TGTGCCAGCAGCTTAGGGGTGGGGTACTATGGCTACACCTTC. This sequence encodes CASSLGVGYYGYTF.

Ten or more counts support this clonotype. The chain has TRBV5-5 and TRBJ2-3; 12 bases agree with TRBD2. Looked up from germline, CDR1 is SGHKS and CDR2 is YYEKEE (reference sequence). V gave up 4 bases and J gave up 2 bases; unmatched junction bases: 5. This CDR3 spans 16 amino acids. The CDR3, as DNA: TGTGCCAGCAGCCCTGGACTAGCGGGGTACACAGATACGCAGTATTTT. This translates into CASSPGLAGYTDTQYF. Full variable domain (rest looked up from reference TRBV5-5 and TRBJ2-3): DAGVTQSPTHLIKTRGQQVTLRCSPISGHKSVSWYQQVLGQGPQFIFQYYEKEERGRGNFPDRFSARQFPNYSSELNVNALLLGDSALYLCASSPGLAGYTDTQYFGPGTRLTVL.

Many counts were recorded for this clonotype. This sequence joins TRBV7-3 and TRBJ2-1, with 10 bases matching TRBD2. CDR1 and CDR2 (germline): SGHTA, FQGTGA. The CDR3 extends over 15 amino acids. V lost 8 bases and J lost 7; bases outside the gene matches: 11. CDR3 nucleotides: TGTGCCAGCTCGACCGGGCTAGCGGGGGCAAATGAGCAGTTCTTC. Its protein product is CASSTGLAGANEQFF. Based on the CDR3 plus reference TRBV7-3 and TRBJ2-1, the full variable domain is GAGVSQTPSNKVTEKGKYVELRCDPISGHTALYWYRQSLGQGPEFLIYFQGTGAADDSGLPNDRFFAVRPEGSVSTLKIQRTERGDSAVYLCASSTGLAGANEQFFGPGTRLTVL.

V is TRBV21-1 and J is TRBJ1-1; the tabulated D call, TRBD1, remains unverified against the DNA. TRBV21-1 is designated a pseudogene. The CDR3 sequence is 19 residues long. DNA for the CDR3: TGTGCCAGCGGAGCACTTCCGGGACAGGGGATGTCTGGAAACACTGAAGCTTTCTTT. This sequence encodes CASGALPGQGMSGNTEAFF.

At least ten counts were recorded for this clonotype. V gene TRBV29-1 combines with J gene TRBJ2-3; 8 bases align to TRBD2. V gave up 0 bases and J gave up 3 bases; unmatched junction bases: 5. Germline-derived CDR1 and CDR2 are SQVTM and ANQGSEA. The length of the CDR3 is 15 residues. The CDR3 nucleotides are TGCAGCGTTGAAGATACGCGCGGGGGGACAGATACGCAGTATTTT. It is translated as CSVEDTRGGTDTQYF.

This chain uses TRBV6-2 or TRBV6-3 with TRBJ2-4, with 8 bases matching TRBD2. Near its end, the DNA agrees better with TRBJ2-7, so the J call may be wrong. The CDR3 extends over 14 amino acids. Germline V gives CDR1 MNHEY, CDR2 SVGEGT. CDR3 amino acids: CASSESGGLYEQYV. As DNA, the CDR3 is TGTGCCAGCAGCGAAAGCGGGGGACTCTACGAGCAGTACGTC.

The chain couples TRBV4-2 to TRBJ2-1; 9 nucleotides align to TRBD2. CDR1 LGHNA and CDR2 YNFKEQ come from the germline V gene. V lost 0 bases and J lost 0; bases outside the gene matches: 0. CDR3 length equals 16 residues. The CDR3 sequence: CASSQDSGSSYNEQFF. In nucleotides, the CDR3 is TGTGCCAGCAGCCAAGATAGCGGGAGCTCCTACAATGAGCAGTTCTTC.

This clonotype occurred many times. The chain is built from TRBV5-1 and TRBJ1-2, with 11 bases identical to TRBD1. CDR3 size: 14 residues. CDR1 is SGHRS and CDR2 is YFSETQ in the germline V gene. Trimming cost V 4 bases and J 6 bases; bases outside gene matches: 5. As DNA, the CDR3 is TGCGCCAGCAGCAGAGGGGACAGGGGGGATGGCTACACCTTC. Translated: CASSRGDRGDGYTF.

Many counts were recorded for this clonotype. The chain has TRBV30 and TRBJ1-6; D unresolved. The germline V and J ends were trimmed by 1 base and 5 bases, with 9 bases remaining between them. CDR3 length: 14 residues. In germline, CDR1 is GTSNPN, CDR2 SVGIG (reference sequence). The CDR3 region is CAWSDGPDNSPLHF. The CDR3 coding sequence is TGTGCCTGGAGTGACGGCCCAGATAATTCACCCCTCCACTTT.

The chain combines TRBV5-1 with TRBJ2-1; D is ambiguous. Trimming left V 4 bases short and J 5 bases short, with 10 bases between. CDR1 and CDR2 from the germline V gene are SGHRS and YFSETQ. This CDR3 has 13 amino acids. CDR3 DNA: TGCGCCAGCAGCAGGTCCCCAGACAATGAGCAGTTCTTC. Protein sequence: CASSRSPDNEQFF.

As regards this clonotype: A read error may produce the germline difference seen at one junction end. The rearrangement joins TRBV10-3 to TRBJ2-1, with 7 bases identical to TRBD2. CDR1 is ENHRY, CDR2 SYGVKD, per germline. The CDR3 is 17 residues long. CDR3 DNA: TGTGCCACCAGTGAGTCCCGAGCGGGGAAGGACTACAATGAGCGGTTCTTC. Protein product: CATSESRAGKDYNERFF.

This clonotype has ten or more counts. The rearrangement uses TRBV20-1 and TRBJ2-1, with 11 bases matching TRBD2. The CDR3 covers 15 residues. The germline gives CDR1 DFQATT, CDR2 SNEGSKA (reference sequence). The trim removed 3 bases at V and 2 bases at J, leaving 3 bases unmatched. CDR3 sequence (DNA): TGCAGTGCTAGCCCGACTAGCGGGGCCTACAATGAGCAGTTCTTC. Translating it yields CSASPTSGAYNEQFF.

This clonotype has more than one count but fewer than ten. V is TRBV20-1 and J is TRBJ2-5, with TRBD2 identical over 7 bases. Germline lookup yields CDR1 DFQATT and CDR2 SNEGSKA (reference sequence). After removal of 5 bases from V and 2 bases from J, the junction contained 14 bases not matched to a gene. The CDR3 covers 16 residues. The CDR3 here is CSAFSVRGGDQETQYF. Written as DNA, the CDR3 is TGCAGTGCTTTCTCAGTCCGCGGGGGAGATCAAGAGACCCAGTACTTC.

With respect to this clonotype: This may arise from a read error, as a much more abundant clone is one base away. The CDR3 coding sequence is TGTGTCAGCAGCTTAGACGGGGCCGGCTATGGCTACACCTTC. Its translation is CVSSLDGAGYGYTF. The V and J genes are TRBV7-2 and TRBJ1-2, with D perhaps matching TRBD1 (5 bases). The germline CDR1 and CDR2 sequences are SGHTA and FQGNSA. CDR3 length equals 14 residues.

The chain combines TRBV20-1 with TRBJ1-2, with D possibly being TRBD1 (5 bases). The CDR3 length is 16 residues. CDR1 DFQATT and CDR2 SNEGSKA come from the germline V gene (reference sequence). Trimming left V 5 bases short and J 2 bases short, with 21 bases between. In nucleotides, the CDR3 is TGCAGTGCTGGGGCCTTCGATAGGCAGCTCAACTATGGCTACACCTTC. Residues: CSAGAFDRQLNYGYTF.

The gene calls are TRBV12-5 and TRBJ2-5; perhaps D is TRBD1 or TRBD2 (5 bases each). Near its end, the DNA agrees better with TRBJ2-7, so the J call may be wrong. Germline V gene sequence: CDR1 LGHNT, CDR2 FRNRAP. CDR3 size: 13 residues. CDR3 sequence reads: CASRSVGAYEQYF. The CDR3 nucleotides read TGTGCTAGCCGCTCCGTGGGGGCCTACGAGCAGTACTTC.

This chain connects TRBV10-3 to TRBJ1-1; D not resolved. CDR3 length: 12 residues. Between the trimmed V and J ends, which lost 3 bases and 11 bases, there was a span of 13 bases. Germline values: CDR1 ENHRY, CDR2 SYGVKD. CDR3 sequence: CAISDAVSGAFF. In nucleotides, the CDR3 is TGTGCCATCAGTGACGCCGTGTCCGGGGCTTTCTTT.

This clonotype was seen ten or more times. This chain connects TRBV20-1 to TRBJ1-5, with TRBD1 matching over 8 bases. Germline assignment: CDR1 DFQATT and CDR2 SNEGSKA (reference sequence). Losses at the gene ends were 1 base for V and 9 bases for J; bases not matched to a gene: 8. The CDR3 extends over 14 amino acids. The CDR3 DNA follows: TGCAGTGCTAGAGGGGACAGGCCGTCTTCGCCCCAGCATTTT. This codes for CSARGDRPSSPQHF.

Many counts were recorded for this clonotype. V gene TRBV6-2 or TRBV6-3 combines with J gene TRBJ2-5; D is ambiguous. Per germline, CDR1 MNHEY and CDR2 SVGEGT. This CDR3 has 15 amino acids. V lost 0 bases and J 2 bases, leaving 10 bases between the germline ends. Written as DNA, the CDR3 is TGTGCCAGCAGTTACTCCCGGGTAAAGCAAGAGACCCAGTACTTC. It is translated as CASSYSRVKQETQYF.

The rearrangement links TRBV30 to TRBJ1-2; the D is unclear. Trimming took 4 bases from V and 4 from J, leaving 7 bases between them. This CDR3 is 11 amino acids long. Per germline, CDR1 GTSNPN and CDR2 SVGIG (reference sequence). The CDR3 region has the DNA TGTGCCTGGACGGCGGGCTATGGCTACACCTTC. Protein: CAWTAGYGYTF.

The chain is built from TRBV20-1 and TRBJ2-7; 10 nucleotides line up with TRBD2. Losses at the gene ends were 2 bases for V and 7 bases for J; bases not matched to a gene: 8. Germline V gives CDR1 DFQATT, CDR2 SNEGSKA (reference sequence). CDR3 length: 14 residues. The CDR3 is CSARTAGGTNEQYF. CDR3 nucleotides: TGCAGTGCTAGAACAGCGGGGGGGACCAATGAGCAGTACTTC.

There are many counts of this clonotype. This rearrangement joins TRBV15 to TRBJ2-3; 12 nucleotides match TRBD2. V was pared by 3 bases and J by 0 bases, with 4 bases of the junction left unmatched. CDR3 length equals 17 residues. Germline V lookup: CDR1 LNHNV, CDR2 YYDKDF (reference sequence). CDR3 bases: TGTGCCACCAGCAGCCGCGGACTAGCGGGGAGCACAGATACGCAGTATTTT. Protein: CATSSRGLAGSTDTQYF. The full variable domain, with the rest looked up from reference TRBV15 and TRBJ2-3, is DAMVIQNPRYQVTQFGKPVTLSCSQTLNHNVMYWYQQKSSQAPKLLFHYYDKDFNNEADTPDNFQSRRPNTSFCFLDIRSPGLGDTAMYLCATSSRGLAGSTDTQYFGPGTRLTVL.